This TCR beta chain emerged from a study of molecular identifiers for immune sequencing clone quantification. Study information: In replicates, RNA from roughly 20,000 or 100,000 naive CD8 cells was divided five ways and four parts were sequenced.

In TCRdb, the PCR reads were re-called with MiXCR into one record per CDR3 protein. The table has around 460,000 distinct CDR3 sequences, about 21% seen once. The sequencing input was naive CD8+ T cells from blood, with Jurkat cell RNA spiked in. Sample subset: FACS-sorted CD8+CD4-CCR7+CD45RA+ naive T cells. This clonotype was sampled from a human donor in good health. Some libraries in this study had Jurkat cell RNA spiked in.

The CDR3 region is CSARNRNNTGELFF. Here the CDR3 DNA reads TGCAGTGCTAGAAACAGAAACAACACCGGGGAGCTGTTTTTT. The genes are TRBV20-1 and TRBJ2-2; D remains unclear. This CDR3 comprises 14 residues. V shed 2 bases and J shed 2 bases, with 9 bases lying between them. The germline CDR1 and CDR2 sequences are DFQATT and SNEGSKA (reference sequence).